These 31 T cell receptor beta chains were sequenced from one sample in a study of blood T cell repertoires in COVID-19. Method: immunoSEQ multiplex PCR; TCRdb's copy keeps in-frame clones and lacks some. The table includes about 220,000 clones, about 91% detected once. The specimen was PBMCs or T cells enriched from blood (not recorded which). The source is a woman in her fifties or sixties with acute COVID-19.

CDR3 sequence: CATLGFQDYGYTF. The DNA for the CDR3 is TGTGCTACGTTAGGTTTTCAGGACTATGGCTACACCTTC. The chain employs TRBV28 and TRBJ1-2; no clear D. Germline values: CDR1 MDHEN, CDR2 SYDVKM. The CDR3 sequence is 13 residues long.

The chain uses TRBV19 and TRBJ1-4; D is possibly TRBD1 (5 bases). Per the germline V gene, CDR1 is LNHDA and CDR2 is SQIVND (reference sequence). V lost 6 bases and J 0 bases, leaving 8 bases between the germline ends. CDR3 size: 14 residues. The CDR3 here is CASRGGATNEKLFF. In nucleotides, the CDR3 is TGTGCCAGTAGGGGGGGTGCAACTAATGAAAAACTGTTTTTT.

The V and J genes are TRBV30 and TRBJ1-1, with 7 positions matching TRBD1. The length of the CDR3 is 17 residues. Looked up from germline, CDR1 is GTSNPN and CDR2 is SVGIG (reference sequence). V trimming: 0 bases; J trimming: 1 base; junction bases outside the gene matches: 11. Here the CDR3 reads CAWSVSRGLNENTEAFF. The CDR3 nucleotides read TGTGCCTGGAGTGTTTCCAGGGGGTTAAATGAGAACACTGAAGCTTTCTTT.

CDR3 amino acids: CASSRQTGTNTEAFF. CDR3 nucleotide sequence: TGTGCCAGCAGCCGCCAAACAGGGACGAACACTGAAGCTTTCTTT. V is TRBV2 and J is TRBJ1-1, with D possibly being TRBD1 (6 bases). Trimming left V 6 bases short and J 1 base short, with 15 bases between. This CDR3 spans 15 amino acids. Per germline, CDR1 SNHLY and CDR2 FYNNEI.

The chain has TRBV19 and TRBJ1-4, with 8 bases aligning to TRBD1. The V gene end was trimmed by 3 bases and the J gene end by 3 bases; junction bases not matched to a gene: 6. Germline CDR1 and CDR2: LNHDA and SQIVND (reference sequence). CDR3 size: 16 residues. The CDR3 sequence is CASSIGTGASNEKLFF. As DNA, the CDR3 is TGTGCCAGTAGTATCGGGACAGGAGCTTCTAATGAAAAACTGTTTTTT. The complete variable domain, with remaining parts taken from reference TRBV19 and TRBJ1-4, reads DGGITQSPKYLFRKEGQNVTLSCEQNLNHDAMYWYRQDPGQGLRLIYYSQIVNDFQKGDIAEGYSVSREKKESFPLTVTSAQKNPTAFYLCASSIGTGASNEKLFFGSGTQLSVL.

V gene TRBV6-4 combines with J gene TRBJ2-1; 12 nucleotides match TRBD2. Trimming took 5 bases from V and 8 from J; bases not matched to a gene: 4. The CDR3 length is 14 residues. Germline V CDR1 and CDR2: MRHNA, SNTAGT. The CDR3 bases are TGTGCCAGCAGTTTGACTAGCGGGAGTGATGAGCAGTTCTTC. Amino acids: CASSLTSGSDEQFF.

The chain combines TRBV7-9 with TRBJ2-5, with unresolved D. The germline V gene encodes CDR1 SEHNR and CDR2 FQNEAQ (reference sequence). The V gene lost 2 bases and the J gene lost 2 bases, with 9 bases spanning the gap. This CDR3 is built from 14 residues. In nucleotides, the CDR3 is TGTGCCAGCAGCTTATTCGGTGCTCAAGAGACCCAGTACTTC. The encoded protein is CASSLFGAQETQYF. The whole variable domain, filled in from reference TRBV7-9 and TRBJ2-5, reads DTGVSQNPRHKITKRGQNVTFRCDPISEHNRLYWYRQTLGQGPEFLTYFQNEAQLEKSRLLSDRFSAERPKGSFSTLEIQRTEQGDSAMYLCASSLFGAQETQYFGPGTRLLVL.

V and J are TRBV4-1 and TRBJ1-2; TRBD1 matches 8 bases. Germline CDR1 MGHRA, CDR2 YSYEKL. Trimming cost V 3 bases and J 7 bases; bases outside gene matches: 1. The CDR3 spans 12 residues. The CDR3 loop is CASSQTGAGYTF. DNA for the CDR3: TGCGCCAGCAGCCAGACAGGGGCTGGCTACACCTTC.

The chain combines TRBV9 with TRBJ2-7; possibly TRBD1 for D (6 bases). This CDR3 contains 14 residues. Per germline, CDR1 SGDLS and CDR2 YYNGEE. Trimming took off 0 bases at V and 2 bases at J, with 9 bases between the two ends. The CDR3 nucleotides read TGTGCCAGCAGCGTAGAGGGGGTACCCTACGAGCAGTACTTC. Its translation: CASSVEGVPYEQYF.

The V call is TRBV28, the J call TRBJ1-5; D is unclear. Germline V gene data show CDR1 as MDHEN and CDR2 as SYDVKM. This CDR3 contains 15 residues. V gave up 6 bases and J gave up 0 bases, with 12 bases separating them. As DNA, the CDR3 is TGTGCCAGCAGGCTGGCGGTTTATAGCAATCAGCCCCAGCATTTT. Protein product: CASRLAVYSNQPQHF.

The V gene is TRBV5-8, the J gene TRBJ2-1; 11 bases agree with TRBD2. This CDR3 spans 16 amino acids. With V trimmed by 4 bases and J by 10 bases, 13 bases remained unmatched. Germline assignment: CDR1 SGHTS and CDR2 YDEGEE. Here the CDR3 reads CASSRGLAEGWGEQFF. The CDR3 DNA sequence: TGTGCCAGCAGCCGGGGACTAGCGGAGGGGTGGGGGGAGCAGTTCTTC.

The V gene is TRBV6-5, the J gene TRBJ2-7; tentative D call: TRBD2 (5 bases). From germline, CDR1 is MNHEY and CDR2 SVGAGI. The ends were cut back, 5 bases at V and 0 bases at J, with 11 bases in the middle. The length of the CDR3 is 14 residues. The CDR3 region has the DNA TGTGCCAGCAGTCCTTACCGGGACTCCTACGAGCAGTACTTC. The encoded protein is CASSPYRDSYEQYF.

A note on this clone: Germline is not matched at one junction end, which may reflect a read error. The V and J genes are TRBV7-9 and TRBJ2-1; 9 positions match TRBD1. The CDR3 has 12 residues. Germline CDR1 and CDR2: SEHNR and FQNEAQ (reference sequence). CDR3 sequence: CASSSGTGRQLF. The CDR3 DNA sequence: TGTGCCAGCAGCTCCGGGACAGGGAGACAACTCTTC.

This rearrangement joins TRBV11-2 to TRBJ1-6; perhaps TRBD1 as D (6 bases). The CDR3 spans 15 residues. Per germline, CDR1 SGHAT and CDR2 FQNNGV. Trimming cost V 7 bases and J 4 bases, with 14 bases left between them. The CDR3 spells CASTPLGAYNSPLHF. CDR3 nucleotide sequence: TGTGCCAGCACTCCGTTGGGGGCGTATAATTCACCCCTCCACTTT.

The chain recombines TRBV7-9 with TRBJ1-2, with D unclear. This CDR3 is 15 amino acids long. In germline, CDR1 is SEHNR, CDR2 FQNEAQ (reference sequence). Deletions cut 2 bases from V and 2 bases from J, with 12 bases between. The CDR3 DNA is TGTGCCAGCAGCTTACCCGCAGGCGCGAACTATGGCTACACCTTC. Encoded protein: CASSLPAGANYGYTF.

The V and J genes are TRBV28 and TRBJ1-5; D uncertain. Germline V lookup: CDR1 MDHEN, CDR2 SYDVKM. Between the trimmed V and J ends, which lost 6 bases and 2 bases, there was a span of 8 bases. CDR3 length: 13 residues. CDR3 nucleotides: TGTGCCAGCAGCTGGGCAGGCAATCAGCCCCAGCATTTT. Encoded protein: CASSWAGNQPQHF.

This clone was seen a few times. The V call is TRBV28, the J call TRBJ2-7, with D perhaps TRBD1 (5 bases). Germline CDR1 and CDR2: MDHEN and SYDVKM. The CDR3 length is 15 residues. Between the trimmed V and J ends, which lost 2 bases and 3 bases, there was a span of 14 bases. The CDR3 DNA sequence: TGTGCCAGCAGTTTAATCGGCAGGGTGGACTACGAGCAGTACTTC. Translation gives CASSLIGRVDYEQYF. Looking up the rest from reference TRBV28 and TRBJ2-7 gives the full variable domain: DVKVTQSSRYLVKRTGEKVFLECVQDMDHENMFWYRQDPGLGLRLIYFSYDVKMKEKGDIPEGYSVSREKKERFSLILESASTNQTSMYLCASSLIGRVDYEQYFGPGTRLTVT.

V is TRBV28 and J is TRBJ2-3; weak D call: TRBD2 (6 bases). The CDR3 is 15 residues long. V was pared by 9 bases and J by 1 base, with 17 bases between. The germline V gene has CDR1 MDHEN and CDR2 SYDVKM. As DNA, the CDR3 is TGTGCCAGTAGTCCCCGGGGGTCTGGCACAGATACGCAGTATTTT. Residues: CASSPRGSGTDTQYF.

V usage is TRBV19 and J usage is TRBJ2-1; 8 bases map to TRBD2. This CDR3 has 13 amino acids. V shed 7 bases, J shed 8 bases, and the junction held 7 bases outside the gene matches. Germline CDR1 is LNHDA and CDR2 is SQIVND (reference sequence). CDR3 amino acids: CASKAGGGDEQFF. CDR3 in DNA: TGTGCCAGTAAGGCGGGAGGCGGGGATGAGCAGTTCTTC.

The gene calls are TRBV5-1 and TRBJ1-1; D not resolved. From germline, CDR1 is SGHRS and CDR2 YFSETQ. Trimming removed 0 bases at V and 5 bases at J, with 11 bases between. The CDR3 sequence is 14 residues long. The CDR3 region has the DNA TGCGCCAGCAGCTTGGACGGGAGGTGGACTGAAGCTTTCTTT. Its translation: CASSLDGRWTEAFF.

The chain carries TRBV7-2 and TRBJ2-3; 7 nucleotides match TRBD1. J lost 4 bases, V lost 4 bases, and 2 bases had no gene match. Germline V CDR1 and CDR2: SGHTA, FQGNSA. This CDR3 is built from 13 residues. The chain's CDR3 is CASSWGTADTQYF. In DNA, the CDR3 is TGTGCCAGCAGCTGGGGGACAGCAGATACGCAGTATTTT. Full variable domain (rest looked up from reference TRBV7-2 and TRBJ2-3): GAGVSQSPSNKVTEKGKDVELRCDPISGHTALYWYRQSLGQGLEFLIYFQGNSAPDKSGLPSDRFSAERTGGSVSTLTIQRTQQEDSAVYLCASSWGTADTQYFGPGTRLTVL.

The V and J genes are TRBV7-9 and TRBJ1-1; unclear D gene. Deletions cut 2 bases from V and 0 bases from J, with 4 bases between. Germline V gives CDR1 SEHNR, CDR2 FQNEAQ (reference sequence). This CDR3 has 13 residues. The CDR3 spells CASSLTLNTEAFF. The CDR3 DNA is TGTGCCAGCAGCTTAACATTGAACACTGAAGCTTTCTTT.

The CDR3 coding sequence is TGTGCCAGCGGGGAGGTGAGCTCCTATAATTCACCCCTCCACTTT. Residues: CASGEVSSYNSPLHF. The chain links TRBV28 to TRBJ1-6; D unclear. V gave up 8 bases and J gave up 0 bases, with 11 bases separating them. Germline V CDR1 and CDR2: MDHEN, SYDVKM. This CDR3 has 15 residues.

CDR3 DNA: TGCGCCAGCAGCCAATCGCGGAGGACGGGTTCCAAAAACATTCAGTACTTC. It is translated as CASSQSRRTGSKNIQYF. The J gene is TRBJ2-4, the V gene TRBV4-1; tentative D call: TRBD2 (5 bases). The CDR3 runs 17 residues. V was cut by 2 bases and J by 2 bases, with 16 bases left in between. Germline V lookup: CDR1 MGHRA, CDR2 YSYEKL.

The rearrangement links TRBV14 to TRBJ1-4; perhaps TRBD1 as D (6 bases). CDR1 is SGHDN and CDR2 is FVKESK in the germline V gene. The germline V and J ends were trimmed by 5 bases and 0 bases, with 10 bases remaining between them. The CDR3 has 15 residues. The CDR3 reads CASSKNRATNEKLFF. The CDR3 DNA sequence: TGTGCCAGCAGCAAGAACAGGGCAACTAATGAAAAACTGTTTTTT.

J is TRBJ2-3 and V is TRBV2, with 7 bases matching TRBD1. The J segment lost 5 bases and the V segment lost 4 bases, leaving 9 bases of the junction unmatched. Germline CDR1 SNHLY, CDR2 FYNNEI. This CDR3 comprises 15 residues. The CDR3: CASSARQGMVDTQYF. The CDR3 DNA reads as TGTGCCAGCAGTGCCAGACAGGGAATGGTAGATACGCAGTATTTT.

This sequence joins TRBV6-2 or TRBV6-3 and TRBJ1-1; no firm D call. Germline V gene data show CDR1 as MNHEY and CDR2 as SVGEGT. This CDR3 region has 13 residues. V was trimmed by 4 bases and J by 11 bases, leaving 17 bases between them. The chain's CDR3 is CASSLSGKGWAFF. The CDR3 DNA sequence: TGTGCCAGCAGTTTGTCGGGAAAGGGATGGGCTTTCTTT.

This clone was picked up one time. The V gene is TRBV28, the J gene TRBJ1-1; 8 bases agree with TRBD1. With V trimmed by 5 bases and J by 2 bases, 10 bases remained unmatched. CDR3 size: 16 residues. Germline V CDR1 and CDR2: MDHEN, SYDVKM. CDR3 coding DNA: TGTGCCAGCAGTCCTGCAACCGGGACAGGAAACACTGAAGCTTTCTTT. It specifies CASSPATGTGNTEAFF.

The V and J genes are TRBV11-2 and TRBJ1-1; 7 bases align to TRBD1. Trimming at V came to 1 base and at J to 8 bases, leaving 4 bases not matched to a gene. Germline V CDR1 and CDR2: SGHAT, FQNNGV. This CDR3 is built from 13 residues. CDR3 sequence reads: CASSLAQGYEAFF. The CDR3 nucleotides read TGTGCCAGCAGCTTAGCACAGGGGTACGAAGCTTTCTTT. The whole variable domain, remainder taken from reference TRBV11-2 and TRBJ1-1, is EAGVAQSPRYKIIEKRQSVAFWCNPISGHATLYWYQQILGQGPKLLIQFQNNGVVDDSQLPKDRFSAERLKGVDSTLKIQPAKLEDSAVYLCASSLAQGYEAFFGQGTRLTVV.

The rearrangement links TRBV10-3 to TRBJ2-3; 8 nucleotides agree with TRBD2. CDR3 length: 19 residues. In germline, CDR1 is ENHRY, CDR2 SYGVKD. V dropped 4 bases and J dropped 7; count of bases not matched to a gene: 22. This chain's CDR3 is CAISGPLAGSYPARYTQYF. As DNA, the CDR3 is TGTGCCATCAGTGGCCCCCTAGCGGGCTCATATCCGGCACGGTATACGCAGTATTTT.

The CDR3 reads CASSTYRGNTEAFF. CDR3 bases: TGTGCCAGCAGCACTTACAGGGGGAACACTGAAGCTTTCTTT. This chain uses TRBV27 with TRBJ1-1, with 7 positions matching TRBD1. V trimming: 6 bases; J trimming: 1 base; junction bases outside the gene matches: 5. Per germline, CDR1 MNHEY and CDR2 SMNVEV (reference sequence). The CDR3 loop spans 14 amino acids.